This TCR beta chain came from a study of T cell repertoires in aging, cancer and after chemotherapy. The study, taken as a whole, reports: Immunological memory after chemotherapy cannot be judged from the repertoire data. Rebound thymic output was suggested by rising median generation probability during chemotherapy in each cancer cohort.

A mixed TRB-A/B primer pool amplified rearranged TRB by multiplex touch-down PCR. TCRdb re-called the multiplex PCR reads through MiXCR, storing one row per CDR3 protein. The sample shows 4,500 to 5,500 distinct CDR3 sequences, roughly 26% of them seen only once. The ends lost 10 bases at V and 5 bases at J; junction bases unmatched: 9. From germline, CDR1 is MNHEY and CDR2 SVGAGI. The CDR3 sequence is 14 residues long. Concerning this clonotype itself: Its specificity is not known.

The template was genomic DNA from peripheral blood, not RNA. Sequences were obtained from blood. The rearrangement links TRBV6-5 to TRBJ1-1; the match to TRBD1 covers 11 bases. The origin of this receptor is a human donor with a solid tumor. Here the CDR3 DNA reads TGTGCCACCGGAATCTGGGACAGGGGGACTGAAGCTTTCTTT. It codes for CATGIWDRGTEAFF.